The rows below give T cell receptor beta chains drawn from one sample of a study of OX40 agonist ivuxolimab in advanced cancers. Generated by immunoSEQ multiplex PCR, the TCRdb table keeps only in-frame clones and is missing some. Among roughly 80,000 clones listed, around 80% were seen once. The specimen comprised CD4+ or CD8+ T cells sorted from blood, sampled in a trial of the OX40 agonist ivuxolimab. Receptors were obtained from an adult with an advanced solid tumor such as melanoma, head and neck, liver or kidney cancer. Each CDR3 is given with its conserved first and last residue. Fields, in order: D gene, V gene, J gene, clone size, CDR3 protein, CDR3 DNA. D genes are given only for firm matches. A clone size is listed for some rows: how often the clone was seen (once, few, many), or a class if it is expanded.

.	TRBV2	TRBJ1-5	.	CASSEDLLRPQHF	TGTGCCAGCAGTGAAGATCTTCTCAGACCCCAGCATTTT
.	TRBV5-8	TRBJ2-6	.	CASSLVAGSGANVLTF	TGTGCCAGCAGCTTGGTGGCGGGTTCTGGGGCCAACGTCCTGACTTTC
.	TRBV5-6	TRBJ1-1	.	CASSLAYTEAFF	TGTGCCAGCAGCTTGGCGTACACTGAAGCTTTCTTT
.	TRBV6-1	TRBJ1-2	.	CASSESNYGYTF	TGTGCCAGCAGTGAATCGAACTATGGCTACACCTTC
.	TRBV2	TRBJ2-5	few	CASSYNERETQYF	TGTGCCAGCAGTTACAACGAGAGGGAGACCCAGTACTTC
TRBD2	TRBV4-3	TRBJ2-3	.	CASSLGLAGGTDTQYF	TGCGCCAGCAGCCTAGGACTAGCGGGAGGTACAGATACGCAGTATTTT
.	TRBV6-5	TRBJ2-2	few	CASSYTDSYTGELFF	TGTGCCAGCAGTTACACAGACTCGTACACCGGGGAGCTGTTTTTT
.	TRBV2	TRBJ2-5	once	CASSERGVQETQYF	TGTGCCAGCAGTGAACGAGGGGTCCAAGAGACCCAGTACTTC
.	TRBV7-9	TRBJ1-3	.	CASSVDRGVGNTIYF	TGTGCCAGCAGCGTCGATCGGGGGGTGGGAAACACCATATATTTT
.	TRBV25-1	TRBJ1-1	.	CASSESRNTEAFF	TGTGCCAGCAGTGAATCCAGGAACACTGAAGCTTTCTTT
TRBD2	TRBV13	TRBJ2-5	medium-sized	CASSPSPGLAHQETQYF	TGTGCCAGCAGCCCATCTCCGGGACTAGCGCACCAAGAGACCCAGTACTTC
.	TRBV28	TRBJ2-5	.	CASVSLAVGDETQYF	TGTGCCAGCGTTTCCTTGGCGGTTGGGGACGAGACCCAGTACTTC
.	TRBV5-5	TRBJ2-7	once	CASSLEGPLLYEQYF	TGTGCCAGCAGCCTTGAGGGACCGCTACTCTACGAGCAGTACTTC
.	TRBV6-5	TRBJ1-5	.	CASSYSGIPDQPQHF	TGTGCCAGCAGTTACTCTGGCATCCCTGATCAGCCCCAGCATTTT
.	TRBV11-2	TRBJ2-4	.	CASSLQPQQGGKNIQYF	TGTGCCAGCAGCTTACAACCTCAACAGGGGGGGAAAAACATTCAGTACTTC
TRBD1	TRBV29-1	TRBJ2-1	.	CSVSGGGYNEQFF	TGCAGCGTCTCAGGGGGTGGCTACAATGAGCAGTTCTTC
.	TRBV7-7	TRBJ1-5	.	CASSLGENQPQHF	TGTGCTAGCAGCTTAGGAGAGAATCAGCCCCAGCATTTT
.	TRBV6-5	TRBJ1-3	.	CASRSGLSGNTIYF	TGTGCCAGCAGAAGCGGACTTTCTGGAAACACCATATATTTT
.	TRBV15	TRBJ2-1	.	CATSRGAGSNEQFF	TGTGCCACCAGCAGAGGGGCTGGTTCCAATGAGCAGTTCTTC
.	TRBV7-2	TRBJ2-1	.	CASSLVGGPGLAYNEQFF	TGTGCCAGCAGCTTAGTGGGGGGGCCGGGACTCGCCTACAATGAGCAGTTCTTC
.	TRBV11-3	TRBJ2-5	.	CASSPGGMNRETQYF	TGTGCCAGCAGTCCAGGCGGGATGAATAGGGAGACCCAGTACTTC
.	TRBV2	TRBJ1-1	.	CASSGGRANTEAFF	TGTGCCAGCAGTGGGGGCAGGGCTAACACTGAAGCTTTCTTT
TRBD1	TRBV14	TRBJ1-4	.	CASSQTGAGEKLFF	TGTGCCAGCAGCCAAACAGGGGCTGGGGAAAAACTGTTTTTT
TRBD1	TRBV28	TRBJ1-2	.	CASSSTGVPFYGYTF	TGTGCCAGCAGTTCCACAGGGGTACCGTTCTATGGCTACACCTTC
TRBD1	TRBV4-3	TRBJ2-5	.	CASSRQGQGETQYF	TGCGCCAGCAGCCGACAGGGACAAGGGGAGACCCAGTACTTC
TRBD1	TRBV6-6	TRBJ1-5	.	CASSYNTRTGDQPQHF	TGTGCCAGCAGTTACAACACTAGGACAGGGGATCAGCCCCAGCATTTT
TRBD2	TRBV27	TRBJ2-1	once	CASTLGLAGGYNEQFF	TGTGCCAGCACCCTTGGACTAGCGGGAGGATACAATGAGCAGTTCTTC
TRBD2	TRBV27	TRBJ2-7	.	CASSMGLAGKEQYF	TGTGCCAGCAGTATGGGACTAGCGGGAAAGGAGCAGTACTTC
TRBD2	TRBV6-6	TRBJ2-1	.	CASRPTSGTTNEQFF	TGTGCCAGCAGACCCACTAGCGGGACCACCAATGAGCAGTTCTTC
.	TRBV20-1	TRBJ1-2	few	CSASGARGNTF	TGCAGTGCTAGTGGGGCGAGGGGGAACACCTTC
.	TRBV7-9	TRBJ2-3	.	CASSLTGGLDTQYF	TGTGCCAGCAGCCTCACCGGGGGGCTGGATACGCAGTATTTT